The 18 T cell receptor beta chains presented below share a single source sample, sequenced in a study of T cell changes during pregnancy in multiple sclerosis. Generated by immunoSEQ multiplex PCR, the TCRdb table keeps only in-frame clones and is missing some. This table holds tens of thousands of clones, 92% found once. The material was CD4+ T cells from peripheral blood mononuclear cells, obtained in the third trimester of pregnancy. These receptors came from a female donor with multiple sclerosis, enrolled in a pregnancy study.

This clone appeared a single time. The CDR3 protein is CASSYLAGGPGEQYF. The CDR3, as DNA: TGTGCCAGCAGCTACTTAGCGGGGGGGCCGGGCGAGCAGTACTTC. The chain employs TRBV13 and TRBJ2-7, with TRBD2 identical over 11 bases. V shed 4 bases and J 6 bases; nucleotides not matched to a gene: 8. The CDR3 covers 15 residues. Germline V gene lookup returns CDR1 PRHDT and CDR2 FYEKMQ (reference sequence).

The chain uses TRBV5-4 and TRBJ1-2; tentatively, D is TRBD1 (6 bases). The CDR3 runs to 14 residues. The V end was cut by 1 base, the J end by 8 bases, with 15 bases between. Germline CDR1 SGHNT, CDR2 YYREEE (reference sequence). The CDR3 protein is CASSLTGTIGGYTF. CDR3 DNA sequence: TGTGCCAGCAGCTTGACAGGGACAATAGGAGGCTACACCTTC.

CDR3 sequence reads: CAISDSVFDYGYTF. CDR3 sequence (DNA): TGTGCCATCAGTGACAGCGTATTCGACTATGGCTACACCTTC. The rearrangement uses TRBV10-3 and TRBJ1-2; no definite D call. Per the germline V gene, CDR1 is ENHRY and CDR2 is SYGVKD. There are 14 residues in the CDR3. The V end lost 3 bases, the J end lost 3 bases, and 11 bases lay between the germline ends.

V and J are TRBV5-1 and TRBJ2-7; 9 bases match TRBD2. V lost 0 bases to trimming and J lost 4 bases; unmatched junction nucleotides: 8. CDR1 and CDR2 (germline): SGHRS, YFSETQ. CDR3 length: 16 residues. The CDR3 region is CASSLEGLAMGYEQYF. The DNA of the CDR3 is TGCGCCAGCAGCTTGGAGGGACTAGCTATGGGTTACGAGCAGTACTTC.

The chain uses TRBV9 and TRBJ2-7; TRBD2 matches at 9 bases. The CDR3 loop spans 16 amino acids. CDR1 is SGDLS, CDR2 YYNGEE, per germline. With V trimmed by 0 bases and J by 5 bases, 9 bases remained unmatched. The CDR3 DNA sequence: TGTGCCAGCAGCGTAGAGGTGGCGGGGGGGCCGCACGAGCAGTACTTC. It specifies CASSVEVAGGPHEQYF.

The chain couples TRBV7-9 to TRBJ1-1; D not resolved. The CDR3 is 13 amino acids. Germline V lookup: CDR1 SEHNR, CDR2 FQNEAQ (reference sequence). V was cut by 1 base and J by 3 bases, with 6 bases left in between. Here the CDR3 DNA reads TGTGCCAGCAGCTTAGTTCAGTACACTGAAGCTTTCTTT. As protein: CASSLVQYTEAFF.

This chain uses TRBV5-1 with TRBJ2-1; TRBD2 matches 10 bases. There are 15 residues in the CDR3. Germline-derived CDR1 and CDR2 are SGHRS and YFSETQ. After removal of 4 bases from V and 5 bases from J, the junction contained 6 bases not matched to a gene. Here the CDR3 reads CASSIPSGGHNEQFF. The CDR3 nucleotides are TGCGCCAGCAGCATTCCTAGCGGGGGACACAATGAGCAGTTCTTC.

V usage is TRBV29-1 and J usage is TRBJ1-1; 8 bases line up with TRBD1. Germline V gene sequence: CDR1 SQVTM, CDR2 ANQGSEA. V shed 7 bases and J 7 bases; nucleotides not matched to a gene: 5. The CDR3 runs 11 residues. CDR3 loop: CSAGTGSEAFF. DNA for the CDR3: TGCAGCGCCGGGACAGGCAGTGAAGCTTTCTTT.

The V call is TRBV5-1, the J call TRBJ2-2, with TRBD1 as a possible D gene (6 bases). CDR1 and CDR2 from the germline V gene are SGHRS and YFSETQ. With 4 bases removed from V and 1 base from J, the gap between germline ends came to 14 bases. The CDR3 loop spans 16 amino acids. The CDR3: CASSLRDTWNTGELFF. DNA for the CDR3: TGCGCCAGCAGCCTCCGGGACACCTGGAACACCGGGGAGCTGTTTTTT. Looking up the rest from reference TRBV5-1 and TRBJ2-2 gives the full variable domain: KAGVTQTPRYLIKTRGQQVTLSCSPISGHRSVSWYQQTPGQGLQFLFEYFSETQRNKGNFPGRFSGRQFSNSRSEMNVSTLELGDSALYLCASSLRDTWNTGELFFGEGSRLTVL.

The J gene is TRBJ1-2, the V gene TRBV6-4; the D is unclear. Trimming cost V 0 bases and J 4 bases, with 15 bases left between them. There are 16 residues in the CDR3. Germline CDR1 MRHNA, CDR2 SNTAGT. The CDR3 is CASSDSNSEGFYGYTF. CDR3 DNA sequence: TGTGCCAGCAGTGACTCGAATTCCGAGGGCTTCTATGGCTACACCTTC.

V and J are TRBV5-1 and TRBJ1-1; 9 bases agree with TRBD1. This CDR3 contains 15 residues. Germline assignment: CDR1 SGHRS and CDR2 YFSETQ. J gave up 0 bases and V 4 bases, and 4 bases lay outside the gene matches. The CDR3 bases are TGCGCCAGCAGCCCGGGACAGGGACTGAACACTGAAGCTTTCTTT. Its translation is CASSPGQGLNTEAFF.

The chain couples TRBV5-1 to TRBJ2-1; maybe TRBD1 (6 bases). Per germline, CDR1 SGHRS and CDR2 YFSETQ. V lost 4 bases to trimming and J lost 7 bases, with 18 bases between them. CDR3 length equals 15 residues. The CDR3 bases are TGCGCCAGCAGCGCCAAGGGTCTCCAGGGGAATGAGCAGTTCTTC. Translated: CASSAKGLQGNEQFF.

The chain uses TRBV5-1 and TRBJ2-2; 8 positions match TRBD2. CDR3 length equals 15 residues. Germline CDR1 and CDR2: SGHRS and YFSETQ. V lost 3 bases and J lost 1; bases outside the gene matches: 2. CDR3 sequence (DNA): TGCGCCAGCAGCTACGCGGGGGGGAACACCGGGGAGCTGTTTTTT. It specifies CASSYAGGNTGELFF.

The genes are TRBV4-2 and TRBJ1-2; the D is unclear. There are 12 residues in the CDR3. Trimming pared 0 bases from V and 7 bases from J, leaving 6 bases between. Germline CDR1 LGHNA, CDR2 YNFKEQ. CDR3 DNA sequence: TGTGCCAGCAGCCAAGACACATTTGGCTACACCTTC. It encodes CASSQDTFGYTF.

The rearrangement links TRBV2 to TRBJ1-1; D gene uncertain. The CDR3 extends over 15 amino acids. Germline V gene data show CDR1 as SNHLY and CDR2 as FYNNEI. The V end lost 5 bases, the J end lost 0 bases, and 13 bases lay between the germline ends. DNA for the CDR3: TGTGCCAGCAGTTATACAGTGGTGATGAACACTGAAGCTTTCTTT. The encoded protein is CASSYTVVMNTEAFF.

This clone was recorded once. The chain carries TRBV13 and TRBJ1-4; maybe TRBD1 (5 bases). Germline V gene lookup returns CDR1 PRHDT and CDR2 FYEKMQ (reference sequence). This CDR3 contains 14 residues. V was trimmed by 1 base and J by 8 bases, leaving 11 bases between them. The CDR3 DNA follows: TGTGCCAGCAGCTTAGTGGGGCACCGCGAAAAACTGTTTTTT. It encodes CASSLVGHREKLFF.

V usage is TRBV19 and J usage is TRBJ2-1, with D perhaps matching TRBD2 (5 bases). This CDR3 is 15 amino acids long. V was pared by 3 bases and J by 3 bases, with 12 bases between. Germline assignment: CDR1 LNHDA and CDR2 SQIVND (reference sequence). The CDR3 DNA follows: TGTGCCAGTAGTATCAGAGGGTACGGCTACAATGAGCAGTTCTTC. Protein: CASSIRGYGYNEQFF. The full variable domain, with the rest looked up from reference TRBV19 and TRBJ2-1, is DGGITQSPKYLFRKEGQNVTLSCEQNLNHDAMYWYRQDPGQGLRLIYYSQIVNDFQKGDIAEGYSVSREKKESFPLTVTSAQKNPTAFYLCASSIRGYGYNEQFFGPGTRLTVL.

The chain is built from TRBV11-3 and TRBJ2-2, with D possibly being TRBD1 (5 bases). The CDR3 runs 14 residues. V dropped 3 bases and J dropped 6 bases, with 11 bases sitting between them. Germline V CDR1 and CDR2: SGHNT, YENEEA. CDR3 in amino acids: CASSFGQTPGELFF. Here the CDR3 DNA reads TGTGCCAGCAGCTTTGGACAAACTCCCGGGGAGCTGTTTTTT.